Described below is a single T cell receptor (beta chain) sequence and its context. The target antigen is unknown. The data were produced by immunoSEQ multiplex PCR, yet TCRdb's version contains in-frame clones alone and is incomplete. The top ten clones hold 15% to 20% of a sample with under 3,000 clones, about 40% of them seen once. The sample comes from a study of immune evolution from preneoplasia to lung adenocarcinoma. Overall study results and limits: Top clone share appeared to fall from AAH through AIS, MIA, adenocarcinoma.

The source of this sequence is a person aged 55-79 years with lung adenocarcinoma. Sequenced: FFPE adjacent normal lung tissue.

CDR3: CASSQGLAGGTDTQYF. The CDR3 DNA sequence: TGTGCCAGCAGCCAGGGACTAGCGGGGGGCACAGATACGCAGTATTTT. The chain combines TRBV5-8 with TRBJ2-3; 14 bases are a match to TRBD2. In germline, CDR1 is SGHTS, CDR2 YDEGEE. The CDR3 contains 16 residues. V lost 4 bases, J lost 1 base, and 2 bases stayed unmatched.